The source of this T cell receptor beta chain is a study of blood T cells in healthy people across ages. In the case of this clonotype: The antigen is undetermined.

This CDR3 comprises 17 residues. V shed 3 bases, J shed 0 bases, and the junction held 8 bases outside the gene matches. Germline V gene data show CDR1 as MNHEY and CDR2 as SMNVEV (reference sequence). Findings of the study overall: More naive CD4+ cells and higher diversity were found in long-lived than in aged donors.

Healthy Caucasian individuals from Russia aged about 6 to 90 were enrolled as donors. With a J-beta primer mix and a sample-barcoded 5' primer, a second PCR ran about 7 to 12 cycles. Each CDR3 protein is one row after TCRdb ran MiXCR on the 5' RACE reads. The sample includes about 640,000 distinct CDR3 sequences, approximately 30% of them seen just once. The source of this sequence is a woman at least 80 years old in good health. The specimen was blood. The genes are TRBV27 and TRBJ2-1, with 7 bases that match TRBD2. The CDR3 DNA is TGTGCCAGCAGTTTCAGGCCGGGAGGCTACTCCTACAATGAGCAGTTCTTC. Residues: CASSFRPGGYSYNEQFF.